This T cell receptor (beta chain) emerged from a study of cytomegalovirus exposure and HLA in healthy donors. Germline-derived CDR1 and CDR2 are MGHRA and YSYEKL. Trimming removed 3 bases from V and 0 bases from J; junction bases left unmatched: 5. The CDR3 has 17 amino acids. Regarding the study as a whole: Analysis performed later found about 17,000 TCR beta sequences associated with HLA alleles at 0.05 false discovery rate.

Primers included in the PCR were 60 Vbeta and 13 Jbeta primers. Measured with immunoSEQ multiplex PCR; TCRdb has only the in-frame clones, and not every one. The table lists about 180,000 clones, about four fifths of them singletons. Remarks on this clone: Its antigen is as yet unknown.

The clonotype originates from a man aged 18-30 years in good health and CMV-seronegative. Sequenced input: PBMCs. The chain is built from TRBV4-1 and TRBJ2-3, with 11 bases identical to TRBD2. CDR3 in DNA: TGCGCCAGCAGCCAGGGGACTAGCGGTTCTAGCACAGATACGCAGTATTTT. Translated, it gives CASSQGTSGSSTDTQYF.